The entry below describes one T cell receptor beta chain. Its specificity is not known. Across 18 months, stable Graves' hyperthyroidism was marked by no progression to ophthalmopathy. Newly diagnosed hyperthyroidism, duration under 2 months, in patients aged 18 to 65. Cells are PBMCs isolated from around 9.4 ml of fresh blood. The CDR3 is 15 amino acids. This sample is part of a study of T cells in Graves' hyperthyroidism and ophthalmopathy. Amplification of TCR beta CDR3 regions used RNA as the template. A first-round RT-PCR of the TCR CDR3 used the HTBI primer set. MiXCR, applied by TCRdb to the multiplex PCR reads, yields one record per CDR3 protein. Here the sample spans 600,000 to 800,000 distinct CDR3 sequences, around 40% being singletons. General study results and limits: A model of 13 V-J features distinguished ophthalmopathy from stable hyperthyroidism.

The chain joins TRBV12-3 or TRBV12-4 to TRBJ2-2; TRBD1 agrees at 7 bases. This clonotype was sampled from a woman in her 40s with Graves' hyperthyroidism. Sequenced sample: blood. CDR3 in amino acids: CASGLSTGMAGELFF. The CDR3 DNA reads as TGTGCTAGTGGTTTGTCGACAGGGATGGCCGGGGAGCTGTTTTTT.